This passage covers 19 T cell receptor beta chains from one sample sequenced in a study of CD8 T cells in Susac syndrome. An input of about 0.5 to 1 ug of RNA was subjected to reverse transcription using random hexamers. TCRdb ran MiXCR on the immunoSEQ multiplex PCR reads and lists one entry per CDR3 protein. Among 170,000 or so distinct CDR3 sequences listed, roughly 95% were seen once. The sequencing input was CD4+ T cells from PBMCs. Receptors originate from a human donor with Susac syndrome.

This chain links TRBV7-3 with TRBJ2-7; no clear D. Between the trimmed V and J ends, which lost 2 bases and 1 base, there was a span of 21 bases. CDR3 length: 18 amino acids. In germline, CDR1 is SGHTA, CDR2 FQGTGA. CDR3: CASSLLCFRWGSSYEQYV. The CDR3 coding sequence is TGTGCCAGCAGCTTACTATGCTTCAGGTGGGGTTCTTCCTACGAGCAGTACGTC.

The V call is TRBV10-3, the J call TRBJ2-5; 7 positions match TRBD2. Trimming cost V 0 bases and J 3 bases; bases outside gene matches: 10. Germline V gene lookup returns CDR1 ENHRY and CDR2 SYGVKD. CDR3 length: 17 residues. CDR3 protein: CAISESSSGDQKETQYF. The CDR3 nucleotides are TGTGCCATCAGTGAGTCATCGAGCGGGGACCAAAAAGAGACCCAGTACTTC.

This CDR3 is CASSLSGSQETQYF. The CDR3 DNA is TGTGCCAGCAGTTTAAGCGGGTCCCAAGAGACCCAGTACTTC. V and J are TRBV28 and TRBJ2-5, with D perhaps matching TRBD2 (6 bases). CDR1 and CDR2 (germline): MDHEN, SYDVKM. The length of the CDR3 is 14 residues. The germline V and J ends were trimmed by 2 bases and 1 base, with 8 bases remaining between them.

The chain couples TRBV14 to TRBJ2-1; 8 bases match TRBD1. CDR1 is SGHDN and CDR2 is FVKESK in the germline V gene. V lost 1 base, J lost 9 bases, and 5 bases stayed unmatched. The CDR3 consists of 14 residues. CDR3 DNA sequence: TGTGCCAGCAGCCAAGCCCAGGGGGCGGTTGAGCAGTTCTTC. Amino acid sequence: CASSQAQGAVEQFF.

The V gene is TRBV5-4, the J gene TRBJ2-3, with D possibly called TRBD1 or TRBD2 (5 bases each). Germline CDR1 reads SGHNT; CDR2 reads YYREEE (reference sequence). Between the trimmed V and J ends, which lost 5 bases and 2 bases, there was a span of 12 bases. The CDR3 extends over 14 amino acids. CDR3 DNA: TGTGCCAGCAGGTGGTGGGGGACCACAGATACGCAGTATTTT. Translating gives CASRWWGTTDTQYF.

This chain uses TRBV5-1 with TRBJ2-7; the D gene is possibly TRBD2 (5 bases). Germline V gene data show CDR1 as SGHRS and CDR2 as YFSETQ. The CDR3 is 11 amino acids. V shed 2 bases and J shed 7 bases, with 7 bases lying between them. The DNA of the CDR3 is TGCGCCAGCAGCTTCTCGGGAGAGCAGTACTTC. Translating gives CASSFSGEQYF.

The genes are TRBV20-1 and TRBJ1-2; tentatively, D is TRBD1 (6 bases). Germline V gene sequence: CDR1 DFQATT, CDR2 SNEGSKA (reference sequence). V dropped 7 bases and J dropped 2 bases, with 11 bases sitting between them. This CDR3 contains 12 residues. This chain's CDR3 is CSGRDRNYGYTF. The DNA for the CDR3 is TGCAGTGGCAGAGACAGGAACTATGGCTACACCTTC.

The V and J genes are TRBV3-1 and TRBJ2-7, with 13 bases matching TRBD2. Trimming took 1 base from V and 0 from J; bases not matched to a gene: 6. Germline-derived CDR1 and CDR2 are LGHDT and YNNKEL (reference sequence). CDR3 length: 18 residues. The CDR3 region is CASSQGLAGGPGSYEQYF. DNA of the CDR3: TGTGCCAGCAGCCAAGGACTAGCGGGAGGCCCGGGCTCCTACGAGCAGTACTTC.

This chain joins TRBV27 and TRBJ2-4; 7 nucleotides agree with TRBD2. Germline V CDR1 and CDR2: MNHEY, SMNVEV (reference sequence). This CDR3 contains 19 residues. The V and J ends lost 8 bases and 1 base, in that order; junction bases with no gene match: 20. The chain's CDR3 is CASWRSRTKGGRAKNIQYF. Here the CDR3 DNA reads TGTGCCAGCTGGCGGTCTAGGACGAAGGGAGGGCGGGCCAAAAACATTCAGTACTTC.

DNA of the CDR3: TGCAGTGCTAGAGGACCAGGACCCACCGGGGAGCTGTTTTTT. This codes for CSARGPGPTGELFF. The chain recombines TRBV20-1 with TRBJ2-2; D is unclear. Germline V gene lookup returns CDR1 DFQATT and CDR2 SNEGSKA (reference sequence). The CDR3 length is 14 residues. V lost 1 base, J lost 4 bases, and 10 bases lay in between.

The chain carries TRBV6-5 and TRBJ2-3; no firm D call. This CDR3 spans 12 amino acids. Germline V gene lookup returns CDR1 MNHEY and CDR2 SVGAGI. V shed 6 bases and J shed 5 bases, with 9 bases lying between them. The CDR3 protein is CASSSRVDTQYF. The DNA of the CDR3 is TGTGCCAGCAGCTCTAGAGTAGATACGCAGTATTTT.

The chain has TRBV7-9 and TRBJ1-5, with 7 nucleotides matching TRBD1. Germline trimming cut 5 bases from V and 7 bases from J; bases unmatched to any gene: 11. Germline V gives CDR1 SEHNR, CDR2 FQNEAQ (reference sequence). The CDR3 sequence is 15 residues long. For the CDR3, the DNA is TGTGCCAGCAGCCCGGGAAACAGGGGAGAACAGCCCCAGCATTTT. Amino acid sequence: CASSPGNRGEQPQHF.

The chain recombines TRBV7-3 with TRBJ2-5, with TRBD1 identical over 7 bases. Germline-derived CDR1 and CDR2 are SGHTA and FQGTGA. The V gene end was trimmed by 1 base and the J gene end by 5 bases; junction bases not matched to a gene: 1. There are 13 residues in the CDR3. CDR3: CASSLIQGETQYF. In nucleotides, the CDR3 is TGTGCCAGCAGCTTAATACAGGGGGAGACCCAGTACTTC.

The chain links TRBV7-8 to TRBJ1-1; D perhaps matches TRBD1 (5 bases). The CDR3 has 14 amino acids. The germline V gene encodes CDR1 SGHVS and CDR2 FQNEAQ. Trimming removed 3 bases at V and 5 bases at J, with 13 bases between. As DNA, the CDR3 is TGTGCCAGCAGCTTTTCCAGGGACGGTACTGAAGCTTTCTTT. It specifies CASSFSRDGTEAFF.

This chain joins TRBV11-2 and TRBJ1-5; no definite D call. The CDR3 length is 13 residues. The germline V gene has CDR1 SGHAT and CDR2 FQNNGV. The V and J ends lost 0 bases and 7 bases respectively, with 7 bases between them. Here the CDR3 DNA reads TGTGCCAGCAGCTTAGAAACGGGACAGCCCCAGCATTTT. This translates into CASSLETGQPQHF. Looking up the rest from reference TRBV11-2 and TRBJ1-5 gives the full variable domain: EAGVAQSPRYKIIEKRQSVAFWCNPISGHATLYWYQQILGQGPKLLIQFQNNGVVDDSQLPKDRFSAERLKGVDSTLKIQPAKLEDSAVYLCASSLETGQPQHFGDGTRLSIL.

The genes are TRBV6-5 and TRBJ2-3; D unresolved. This CDR3 has 15 amino acids. In germline, CDR1 is MNHEY, CDR2 SVGAGI. V was cut by 6 bases and J by 4 bases, with 17 bases left in between. The chain's CDR3 is CASRLDILNADTQYF. The CDR3 DNA reads TGTGCCAGCAGGCTCGACATATTGAATGCAGATACGCAGTATTTT.

The rearrangement links TRBV2 to TRBJ2-6; D remains ambiguous. This CDR3 spans 14 amino acids. Trimming removed 3 bases at V and 2 bases at J, with 5 bases between. Germline V lookup: CDR1 SNHLY, CDR2 FYNNEI. This chain's CDR3 is CASSEVTGANVLTF. The CDR3 DNA reads TGTGCCAGCAGTGAGGTGACTGGGGCCAACGTCCTGACTTTC.

This clonotype was seen a single time. The V gene is TRBV20-1, the J gene TRBJ1-2; D unclear. Trimming took 5 bases from V and 8 from J, leaving 21 bases between them. Germline V lookup: CDR1 DFQATT, CDR2 SNEGSKA (reference sequence). This CDR3 has 14 amino acids. The CDR3 reads CSAFPRLRRKGYTF. The CDR3 DNA sequence: TGCAGTGCTTTCCCACGGCTTCGAAGAAAGGGCTACACCTTC.

The gene calls are TRBV24-1 and TRBJ2-3; the D is unclear. This CDR3 is 14 amino acids long. Germline CDR1 reads KGHDR; CDR2 reads SFDVKD. V was clipped by 9 bases and J by 6 bases, with 18 bases between them. CDR3 in amino acids: CATGRPDTADTQYF. CDR3 bases: TGTGCCACCGGCCGTCCCGACACAGCCGATACGCAGTATTTT.